This T cell receptor (beta chain) was obtained from a study of T-cell memory formation after mild COVID-19. In its sample, this clonotype was seen many times. TCRdb re-called the 5' RACE reads through MiXCR, storing one row per CDR3 protein. The data contain about 400,000 distinct CDR3 sequences, roughly 17% of them singletons. This receptor was obtained from a young man who had mild COVID-19 (a few samples of this study predate the infection). Cell type and time point are not known. Material: PBMCs or a T cell subset sorted from them (not recorded which).

DNA for the CDR3: TGCAGTGCTAGTGGAGGTCAGGGCGTTTACACCGGGGAGCTGTTTTTT. The encoded protein is CSASGGQGVYTGELFF. The rearrangement uses TRBV20-1 and TRBJ2-2; TRBD1 or TRBD2 may be the D gene (5 bases each). The CDR3 runs to 16 residues. Germline V CDR1 and CDR2: DFQATT, SNEGSKA (reference sequence). V shed 3 bases and J shed 3 bases, with 17 bases lying between them.